This T cell receptor beta chain was profiled in a study of spatial heterogeneity in lung cancer. Study-wide context: Raw reads contained each unique TCR and UMI combination more than ten times on average.

TCRdb independently ran MiXCR on the 5' RACE reads; one entry per CDR3 protein. Altogether 40,000 to 50,000 distinct CDR3 sequences are present, 12% to 15% being singletons, with the ten largest covering 55% to 70%. The sample's time point: sample taken at primary tumor resection. No cells were sorted before sequencing. The whole RNA sequenced was extracted from tumor, nontumor lung or frozen PBMC. Donors were some 72 untreated early-stage non-small cell lung cancer patients. The V segment lost 4 bases and the J segment 8 bases; nucleotides outside the gene matches: 12. Germline CDR1 SGHRS, CDR2 YFSETQ. CDR3 length equals 14 residues. This clonotype has a handful of counts.

The chain recombines TRBV5-1 with TRBJ2-7; TRBD1 aligns across 7 bases. This receptor was obtained from a male donor with early-stage non-small cell lung cancer. Sequenced material: PBMCs, taken at surgery. The DNA for the CDR3 is TGCGCCAGCAGCCCTCAGCAGGGGGATAAGAAGCAGTACTTC. Translating gives CASSPQQGDKKQYF.